The 9 T cell receptor beta chains below were found in one sample sequenced in a study of blood T cell repertoires in COVID-19. Assay used: immunoSEQ multiplex PCR; TCRdb lists only in-frame clones, some missing. The table shows approximately 210,000 clones, with around 82% occurring only once. The sample taken for sequencing was peripheral blood. These receptors all stem from a woman aged 40 to 50 with active or convalescent COVID-19.

This clone was seen only a few times. The genes are TRBV28 and TRBJ1-1, with D possibly TRBD1 on 6 matching bases. Trimming removed 4 bases at V and 0 bases at J, with 21 bases between. CDR3 length: 18 residues. From germline, CDR1 is MDHEN and CDR2 SYDVKM. This CDR3 is CASSSGTLSGVLNTEAFF. The DNA for the CDR3 is TGTGCCAGCAGTTCTGGGACCTTATCAGGGGTTCTGAACACTGAAGCTTTCTTT.

This chain joins TRBV11-1 and TRBJ2-3; 8 nucleotides line up with TRBD2. The germline V gene has CDR1 SGHAT and CDR2 FQDESV (reference sequence). V was clipped by 5 bases and J by 2 bases; unmatched bases: 6. This CDR3 spans 15 amino acids. In DNA form, the CDR3 reads TGTGCCAGCAGCCCAGGGACTAGATACACAGATACGCAGTATTTT. Amino acids: CASSPGTRYTDTQYF.

This sequence joins TRBV5-1 and TRBJ1-1, with 7 positions matching TRBD1. CDR1 is SGHRS and CDR2 is YFSETQ in the germline V gene. CDR3 length: 15 residues. The trim removed 2 bases at V and 1 base at J, leaving 5 bases unmatched. CDR3 protein: CASSFGDRENTEAFF. The CDR3 coding sequence is TGCGCCAGCAGCTTTGGGGACAGAGAGAACACTGAAGCTTTCTTT. The variable domain in full, completed from reference TRBV5-1 and TRBJ1-1, reads KAGVTQTPRYLIKTRGQQVTLSCSPISGHRSVSWYQQTPGQGLQFLFEYFSETQRNKGNFPGRFSGRQFSNSRSEMNVSTLELGDSALYLCASSFGDRENTEAFFGQGTRLTVV.

The chain's CDR3 is CASSQEVIREVTLWGRNNEQFF. The DNA of the CDR3 is TGTGCCAGCAGCCAAGAGGTAATCAGGGAGGTAACATTGTGGGGCCGAAACAATGAGCAGTTCTTC. J is TRBJ2-1 and V is TRBV3-1 (or the pseudogene TRBV3-2); the D gene is possibly TRBD2 (6 bases). Germline CDR1 LGHDT, CDR2 YNNKEL (reference sequence). Trimming cost V 0 bases and J 5 bases, with 32 bases left between them. The CDR3 totals 22 residues.

CDR3 sequence (DNA): TGTGCCGCCGCCGGGACTACGCATACCGGGGAGCTGTTTTTT. The encoded protein is CAAAGTTHTGELFF. This chain links TRBV24-1 with TRBJ2-2; 7 bases are a match to TRBD2. V lost 12 bases and J lost 5; bases outside the gene matches: 11. The CDR3 is made up of 14 amino acids. CDR1 is KGHDR, CDR2 SFDVKD, per germline.

The chain employs TRBV19 and TRBJ2-2, with 11 nucleotides matching TRBD2. This CDR3 comprises 17 residues. Germline V gene sequence: CDR1 LNHDA, CDR2 SQIVND (reference sequence). Trimming at V came to 5 bases and at J to 0 bases, leaving 5 bases not matched to a gene. CDR3 in amino acids: CASSPSSGRANTGELFF. CDR3 nucleotide sequence: TGTGCCAGTAGTCCCAGTAGCGGGAGGGCGAACACCGGGGAGCTGTTTTTT.

This clone was counted a single time. V is TRBV5-6 and J is TRBJ1-3; D perhaps matches TRBD1 (6 bases). Trimming shortened V by 4 bases and J by 3 bases, and 20 bases separated the two germline ends. CDR1 SGHDT and CDR2 YYEEEE come from the germline V gene. The length of the CDR3 is 17 residues. The CDR3 protein is CASSPLGQKGFGNTIYF. CDR3 bases: TGTGCCAGCAGCCCCTTGGGACAAAAGGGGTTTGGAAACACCATATATTTT.

The chain combines TRBV27 with TRBJ2-5; the match to TRBD2 covers 9 bases. CDR3 length equals 18 residues. With 2 bases clipped from V and 5 bases from J, the junction kept 15 bases outside the gene matches. Germline CDR1 reads MNHEY; CDR2 reads SMNVEV (reference sequence). This CDR3 reads CASSLLFGGGASWETQYF. CDR3 nucleotides: TGTGCCAGCAGTTTACTTTTCGGCGGGGGGGCTTCATGGGAGACCCAGTACTTC.

The CDR3 sequence: CASSETGSAEAFF. CDR3 bases: TGTGCCAGCAGTGAAACCGGGAGCGCTGAAGCTTTCTTT. The chain recombines TRBV6-1 with TRBJ1-1; D is ambiguous. The CDR3 contains 13 residues. V was clipped by 2 bases and J by 6 bases, with 10 bases between them. Germline CDR1 MNHNS, CDR2 SASEGT.